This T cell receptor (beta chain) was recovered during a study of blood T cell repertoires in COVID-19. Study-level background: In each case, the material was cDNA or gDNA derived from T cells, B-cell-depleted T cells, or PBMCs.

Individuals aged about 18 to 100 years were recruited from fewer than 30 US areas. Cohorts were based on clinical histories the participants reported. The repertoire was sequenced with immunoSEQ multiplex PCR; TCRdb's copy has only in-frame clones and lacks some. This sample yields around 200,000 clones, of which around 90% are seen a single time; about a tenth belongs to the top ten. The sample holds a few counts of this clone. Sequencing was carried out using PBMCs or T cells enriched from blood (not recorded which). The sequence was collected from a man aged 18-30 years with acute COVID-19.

CDR3 nucleotide sequence: TGTGCCAGCAGCCAAGGTTTGGACAGGGATACTGAAGCTTTCTTT. Translated: CASSQGLDRDTEAFF. The chain employs TRBV4-2 and TRBJ1-1, with 8 nucleotides matching TRBD1. CDR1 is LGHNA and CDR2 is YNFKEQ in the germline V gene. The V segment lost 1 base and the J segment 5 bases; nucleotides outside the gene matches: 6. This CDR3 contains 15 residues.